Shown below are 9 T cell receptor beta chains from a single sample sequenced in a study of T cells in localized non-small cell lung cancer. Only in-frame clones appear in the TCRdb table, and some are missing; sequencing was by immunoSEQ multiplex PCR. The sample holds 45,000 to 65,000 clones, around 90% seen once. This specimen consisted of peripheral blood, obtained before any cancer treatment. The source is a man aged 40 to 75 with stage I squamous cell lung carcinoma.

V is TRBV4-2 and J is TRBJ1-2; TRBD1 agrees at 8 bases. Losses at the gene ends were 2 bases for V and 2 bases for J; bases not matched to a gene: 7. The CDR3 length is 16 residues. Germline lookup yields CDR1 LGHNA and CDR2 YNFKEQ. Written as DNA, the CDR3 is TGTGCCAGCAGCCAACAGGGACAGGAGACCAACTATGGCTACACCTTC. This sequence encodes CASSQQGQETNYGYTF.

This chain joins TRBV7-9 and TRBJ2-4; TRBD1 is a possible D gene (6 bases). The germline V gene has CDR1 SEHNR and CDR2 FQNEAQ (reference sequence). V was pared by 5 bases and J by 0 bases, with 11 bases between. The CDR3 is made up of 15 amino acids. Here the CDR3 DNA reads TGTGCCAGCAGCCTAGGGACACTAGCCAAAAACATTCAGTACTTC. Translating gives CASSLGTLAKNIQYF. Based on the CDR3 plus reference TRBV7-9 and TRBJ2-4, the full variable domain is DTGVSQNPRHKITKRGQNVTFRCDPISEHNRLYWYRQTLGQGPEFLTYFQNEAQLEKSRLLSDRFSAERPKGSFSTLEIQRTEQGDSAMYLCASSLGTLAKNIQYFGAGTRLSVL.

The chain is built from TRBV19 and TRBJ1-1, with 10 bases matching TRBD1. This CDR3 is 14 amino acids long. The germline V gene has CDR1 LNHDA and CDR2 SQIVND (reference sequence). V dropped 6 bases and J dropped 3; count of bases not matched to a gene: 4. The CDR3 coding sequence is TGTGCCAGTAGCCTTGGACAGGGGGACACTGAAGCTTTCTTT. It encodes CASSLGQGDTEAFF.

The CDR3 nucleotides are TGTGCCAGCAGTGAAGGTGGTCACGATGCGCCAACTGGAAACACCATATATTTT. It specifies CASSEGGHDAPTGNTIYF. The V and J genes are TRBV6-1 and TRBJ1-3; no clear D. The CDR3 has 18 residues. CDR1 and CDR2 from the germline V gene are MNHNS and SASEGT. V was trimmed by 1 base and J by 2 bases, leaving 18 bases between them.

The V gene is TRBV9, the J gene TRBJ2-1; D not resolved. The length of the CDR3 is 13 residues. Germline V lookup: CDR1 SGDLS, CDR2 YYNGEE. Trimming stripped 4 bases from V and 7 bases from J, with 12 bases between. This CDR3 reads CASSPHSENEQFF. In nucleotides, the CDR3 is TGTGCCAGCAGCCCCCACAGCGAGAATGAGCAGTTCTTC.

CDR3 loop: CASSLTGDNQPQHF. CDR3 coding DNA: TGTGCCAGCAGCCTTACAGGGGACAATCAGCCCCAGCATTTT. The genes are TRBV7-9 and TRBJ1-5; 7 bases agree with TRBD1. J lost 3 bases, V lost 5 bases, and 4 bases had no gene match. In germline, CDR1 is SEHNR, CDR2 FQNEAQ (reference sequence). This CDR3 region has 14 residues.

The chain couples TRBV19 to TRBJ2-3, with a weak D call TRBD1 (6 bases). The ends were cut back, 3 bases at V and 4 bases at J, with 8 bases in the middle. CDR1 is LNHDA and CDR2 is SQIVND in the germline V gene (reference sequence). CDR3 length: 13 amino acids. CDR3 amino acids: CASSMDRSDTQYF. CDR3 bases: TGTGCCAGTAGTATGGACAGATCAGATACGCAGTATTTT.

The chain uses TRBV7-2 and TRBJ2-7; D may be TRBD2 (6 bases). CDR1 is SGHTA and CDR2 is FQGNSA in the germline V gene. The V and J ends lost 5 bases and 3 bases respectively, with 20 bases between them. This CDR3 spans 16 amino acids. The CDR3 DNA is TGTGCCAGCAGCCCGGCCCTCCATCTAGCGATCTACGAGCAGTACTTC. Its protein product is CASSPALHLAIYEQYF.

This chain joins TRBV11-2 and TRBJ2-1, with TRBD2 as a possible D gene (6 bases). Germline V gives CDR1 SGHAT, CDR2 FQNNGV. This CDR3 comprises 11 residues. Between the trimmed V and J ends, which lost 3 bases and 13 bases, there was a span of 10 bases. The CDR3 loop is CASSFRRDQFF. DNA of the CDR3: TGTGCCAGCAGCTTCCGGAGGGATCAGTTCTTC.